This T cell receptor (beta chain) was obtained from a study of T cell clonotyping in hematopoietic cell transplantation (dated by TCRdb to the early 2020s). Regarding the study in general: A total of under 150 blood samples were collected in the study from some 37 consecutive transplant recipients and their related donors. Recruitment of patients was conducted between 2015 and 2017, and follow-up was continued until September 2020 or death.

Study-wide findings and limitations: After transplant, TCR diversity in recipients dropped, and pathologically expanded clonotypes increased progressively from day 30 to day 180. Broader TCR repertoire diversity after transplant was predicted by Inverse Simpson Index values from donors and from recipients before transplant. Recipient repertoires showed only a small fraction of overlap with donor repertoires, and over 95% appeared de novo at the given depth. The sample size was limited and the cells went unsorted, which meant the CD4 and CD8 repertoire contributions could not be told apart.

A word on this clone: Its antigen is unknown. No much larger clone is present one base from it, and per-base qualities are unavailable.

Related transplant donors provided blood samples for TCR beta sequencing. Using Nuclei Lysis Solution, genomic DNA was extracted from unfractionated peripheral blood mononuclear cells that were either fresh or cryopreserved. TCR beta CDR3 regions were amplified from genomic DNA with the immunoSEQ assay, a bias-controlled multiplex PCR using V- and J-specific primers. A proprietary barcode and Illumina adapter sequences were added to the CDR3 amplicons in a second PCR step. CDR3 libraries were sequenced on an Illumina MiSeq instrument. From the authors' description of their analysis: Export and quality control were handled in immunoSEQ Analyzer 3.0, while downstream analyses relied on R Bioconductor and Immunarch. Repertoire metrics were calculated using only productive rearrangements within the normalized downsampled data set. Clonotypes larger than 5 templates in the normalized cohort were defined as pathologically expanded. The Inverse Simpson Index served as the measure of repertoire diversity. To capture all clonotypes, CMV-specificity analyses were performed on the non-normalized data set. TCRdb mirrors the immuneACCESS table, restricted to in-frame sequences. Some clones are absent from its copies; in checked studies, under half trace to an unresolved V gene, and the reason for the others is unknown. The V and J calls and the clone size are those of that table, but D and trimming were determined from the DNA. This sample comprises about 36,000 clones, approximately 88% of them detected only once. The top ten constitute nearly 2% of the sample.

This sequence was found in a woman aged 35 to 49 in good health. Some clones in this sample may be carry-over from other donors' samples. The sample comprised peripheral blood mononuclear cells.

The CDR3 here reads CAWKGQGTNYGYTF. In nucleotides, the sequence is TGTGCCTGGAAAGGGCAGGGGACGAACTATGGCTACACCTTC. The rearrangement joined TRBV30 to TRBJ1-2; a tentative D match to TRBD1 spans 6 bases. Trimming takes 4 bases from V and 2 bases from J, and the germline ends sit 14 bases apart. The cysteine opens and the phenylalanine closes a CDR3 of 14 amino acids. The only DNA kept is the CDR3, 42 bases in frame from the first base. CDR1 and CDR2, per the germline V gene (reference sequence), are GTSNPN and SVGIG.